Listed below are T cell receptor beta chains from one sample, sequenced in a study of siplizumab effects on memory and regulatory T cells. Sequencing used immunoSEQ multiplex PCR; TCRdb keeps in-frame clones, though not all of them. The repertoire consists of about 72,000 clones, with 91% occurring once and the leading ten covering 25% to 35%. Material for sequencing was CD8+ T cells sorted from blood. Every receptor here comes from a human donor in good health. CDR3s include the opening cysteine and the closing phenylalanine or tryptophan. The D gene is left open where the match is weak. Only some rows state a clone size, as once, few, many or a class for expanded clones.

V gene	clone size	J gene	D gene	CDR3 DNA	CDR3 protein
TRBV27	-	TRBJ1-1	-	TGTGCCAGCAGTGCACAGGGTTACACTGAAGCTTTCTTT	CASSAQGYTEAFF
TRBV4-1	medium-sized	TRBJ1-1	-	TGCGCCAGCAGCCCTTCGGGACTTACTGAAGCTTTCTTT	CASSPSGLTEAFF
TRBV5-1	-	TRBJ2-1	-	TGCGCCAGCAGCTTGTTTGATCGGGCCCGGGTTGGAGATGAGCAGTTCTTC	CASSLFDRARVGDEQFF
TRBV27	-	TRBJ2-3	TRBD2	TGTGCCAGCAGTTCTCTTGCTAGCGGCGTCCCCACAGATACGCAGTATTTT	CASSSLASGVPTDTQYF
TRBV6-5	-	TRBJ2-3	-	TGTGCCAGCAGTTACCTACTAACAGATACGCAGTATTTT	CASSYLLTDTQYF
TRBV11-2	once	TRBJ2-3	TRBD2	TGTGCCAGCAGCTTATATCTACTAGCGGGACCCACTAGCACAGATACGCAGTATTTT	CASSLYLLAGPTSTDTQYF
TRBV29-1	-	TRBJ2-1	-	TGCAGCGTTGTGAGTGAGCGGGTCTCCTACAATGAGCAGTTCTTC	CSVVSERVSYNEQFF
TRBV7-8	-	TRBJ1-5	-	TGTGCCAGCGGGGAAGGTCGCAATCAGCCCCAGCATTTT	CASGEGRNQPQHF
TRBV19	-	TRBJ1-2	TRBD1	TGTGCCAGTAGTACGTCCCCGGGACAGGCCAGCGGCTACACCTTC	CASSTSPGQASGYTF
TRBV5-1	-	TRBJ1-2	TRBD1	TGCGCCAGCAGCTCCACAGGGGCCCCAGAGAGTTTC	CASSSTGAPESF
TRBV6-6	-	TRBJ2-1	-	TGTGCCAGCAGTTATTTAGCCTACAATGAGCAGTTCTTC	CASSYLAYNEQFF
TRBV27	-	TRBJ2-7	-	TGTGCCAGCGGATCCGCCGAGCAGTACTTC	CASGSAEQYF
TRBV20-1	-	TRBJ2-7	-	TGCAGTGCTAGTATCGGGTACGAGCAGTACTTC	CSASIGYEQYF
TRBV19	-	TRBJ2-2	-	TGTGCCAGTACCACCCCGGGAGTGAGCACCGGGGAGCTGTTTTTT	CASTTPGVSTGELFF
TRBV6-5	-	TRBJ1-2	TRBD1	TGTGCCAGCAGTCCTCCGGGACAGGCTTATGGCTACACCTTC	CASSPPGQAYGYTF
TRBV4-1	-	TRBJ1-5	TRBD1	TGCGCCAGCACACTCGACCCGGGACAGGGAGATCAGCCCCAGCATTTT	CASTLDPGQGDQPQHF
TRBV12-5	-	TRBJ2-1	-	TGTGCTAGTGCCCTGGGAATTGACAATGAGCAGTTCTTC	CASALGIDNEQFF
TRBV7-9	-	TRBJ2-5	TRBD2	TGTGCCAGCAGCTCTTCTAGCGGGGGGCTTCTGGAGACCCAGTACTTC	CASSSSSGGLLETQYF
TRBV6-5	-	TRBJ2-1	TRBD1	TGTGCCAGCAGTTACTCTCTCCAGGGGGCGAATGAGCAGTTCTTC	CASSYSLQGANEQFF
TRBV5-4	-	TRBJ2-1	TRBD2	TGTGCCAGCAGCCCCGGGACTAGCGGACCGAACGGCGAGCAGTTCTTC	CASSPGTSGPNGEQFF
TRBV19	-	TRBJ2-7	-	TGTGCCAGTAGTTTGGGACACGGTCAGTCCTACGAGCAGTACTTC	CASSLGHGQSYEQYF
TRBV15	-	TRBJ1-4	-	TGTGCCACCAGCAGAGGGACTAATGAAAAACTGTTTTTT	CATSRGTNEKLFF
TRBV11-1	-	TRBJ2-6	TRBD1	TGTGCCAGCAGCTTATCCCCAGGGGGATACAACGTCCTGACTTTC	CASSLSPGGYNVLTF